The clone carrying this T cell receptor beta chain was detected a few times. The antigen remains undetermined. Other DNA variants within this sample encode the same CDR3. Germline trimming cut 2 bases from V and 1 base from J; bases unmatched to any gene: 1. The germline CDR1 and CDR2 sequences are SEHNR and FQNEAQ (reference sequence). The CDR3 length is 14 residues. Sequenced material consisted of expressed TCRB transcripts (all of the isolated RNA was reverse transcribed). Some clones are missing from TCRdb's copy, which holds only in-frame ones; the method was immunoSEQ multiplex PCR. The table lists roughly 230,000 clones, 9.5% to 13% of them singletons. This specimen comes from a study of beta chain features in type 1 diabetes. Overall study results and limits: Moderate yet significant TCRB CDR3 shortening was seen in Type 1 diabetes patients in all four CD4+ subsets.

This rearrangement joins TRBV7-9 to TRBJ1-1, with 7 bases fitting TRBD1. The material sequenced was naive CD4+ T cells from blood. This clonotype was obtained from a man aged 30-40 years with type 1 diabetes. The CDR3 bases are TGTGCCAGCAGCTTACGGGACAGGAACACTGAAGCTTTCTTT. Amino acids: CASSLRDRNTEAFF.